The rows below give T cell receptor beta chains drawn from one sample of a study of Ad26.COV2.S vaccination and SARS-CoV-2 variants. This table comes from immunoSEQ multiplex PCR, and its TCRdb copy is limited to in-frame clones, with some not included. The sample carries 350,000 to 500,000 clones, 70% to 90% recorded once. This specimen consisted of peripheral blood, obtained in a trial of Ad26.COV2.S vaccine versus placebo. The origin of the receptors is a person between 18 and 60 years old who received the Ad26.COV2.S COVID-19 vaccine or a placebo. The CDR3 runs from the conserved cysteine through the conserved F or W. Fields, in order: D gene, V gene, J gene, CDR3 length, clone size, CDR3 DNA, CDR3 protein. The D gene is left open where the match is weak. The size field is filled for only some rows; it gives once, few, many or a size class.

D gene: .; V gene: TRBV6-5; J gene: TRBJ2-7; CDR3 length: 13; clone size: .; CDR3 DNA: TGTGCCAGCAGTTTGACGCGGTTGGCCGAGCAGTACTTC; CDR3 protein: CASSLTRLAEQYF
D gene: .; V gene: TRBV5-5; J gene: TRBJ1-2; CDR3 length: 13; clone size: once; CDR3 DNA: TGTGCCAGCAGCTCCAACAGGGTTTATGGCTACACCTTC; CDR3 protein: CASSSNRVYGYTF
D gene: TRBD2; V gene: TRBV3-1/TRBV3-2; J gene: TRBJ2-5; CDR3 length: 16; clone size: once; CDR3 DNA: TGTGCCAGCAGCGGGAGGGCGGGCCGGCGAGAAGAGACCCAGTACTTC; CDR3 protein: CASSGRAGRREETQYF
D gene: .; V gene: TRBV9; J gene: TRBJ2-2; CDR3 length: 14; clone size: .; CDR3 DNA: TGTGCCAGCAGCGTAGGCCCGGGGCCCGGGGAGCTGTTTTTT; CDR3 protein: CASSVGPGPGELFF
D gene: TRBD1; V gene: TRBV5-6; J gene: TRBJ2-5; CDR3 length: 17; clone size: .; CDR3 DNA: TGTGCCAGCAGCTTGGCCAGTCGGGACAGCCCCTTAGGGACCCAGTACTTC; CDR3 protein: CASSLASRDSPLGTQYF
D gene: .; V gene: TRBV4-3; J gene: TRBJ1-4; CDR3 length: 19; clone size: .; CDR3 DNA: TGCGCCAGCAGCCAAGATTTGGGCATTGAGTGGTCAACTAATGAAAAACTGTTTTTT; CDR3 protein: CASSQDLGIEWSTNEKLFF
D gene: TRBD2; V gene: TRBV7-9; J gene: TRBJ2-5; CDR3 length: 15; clone size: .; CDR3 DNA: TGTGCCAGCAGCTTTGATTGGTCGGGAGGGGAGACCCAGTACTTC; CDR3 protein: CASSFDWSGGETQYF
D gene: .; V gene: TRBV19; J gene: TRBJ2-7; CDR3 length: 13; clone size: .; CDR3 DNA: TGTGCCAGTAGTGGGGCCAGAGGCTACGAGCAGTACTTC; CDR3 protein: CASSGARGYEQYF
D gene: .; V gene: TRBV12-3/TRBV12-4; J gene: TRBJ1-2; CDR3 length: 13; clone size: .; CDR3 DNA: TGTGCCAGCAGTTCCGTCCCGCGCTATGGCTACACCTTC; CDR3 protein: CASSSVPRYGYTF
D gene: TRBD1; V gene: TRBV6-6; J gene: TRBJ1-2; CDR3 length: 12; clone size: .; CDR3 DNA: TGTGCCAGCCGGTCAGGGGGCTATGGCTACACCTTC; CDR3 protein: CASRSGGYGYTF
D gene: TRBD1; V gene: TRBV5-6; J gene: TRBJ1-2; CDR3 length: 13; clone size: .; CDR3 DNA: TGTGCCAGCAGCCGGGACAGAAACTATGGCTACACCTTC; CDR3 protein: CASSRDRNYGYTF
D gene: TRBD1; V gene: TRBV7-2; J gene: TRBJ1-3; CDR3 length: 15; clone size: once; CDR3 DNA: TGTGCCAGCAGCTTCTTGGGACAGGGGAGAGACACCATATATTTT; CDR3 protein: CASSFLGQGRDTIYF
D gene: .; V gene: TRBV7-9; J gene: TRBJ2-2; CDR3 length: 16; clone size: .; CDR3 DNA: TGTGCCAGCAGCTTAGGTACGGGAGAGAACACCGGGGAGCTGTTTTTT; CDR3 protein: CASSLGTGENTGELFF
D gene: TRBD2; V gene: TRBV5-5; J gene: TRBJ2-3; CDR3 length: 14; clone size: .; CDR3 DNA: TGTGCCGGGCAGCGGGGGGGCGGCGCAGATACGCAGTATTTT; CDR3 protein: CAGQRGGGADTQYF
D gene: .; V gene: TRBV5-5; J gene: TRBJ2-5; CDR3 length: 12; clone size: .; CDR3 DNA: TGTGCCAGCAGCTTGGCTATACCGGCCCAGTACTTC; CDR3 protein: CASSLAIPAQYF
D gene: .; V gene: TRBV19; J gene: TRBJ2-5; CDR3 length: 13; clone size: .; CDR3 DNA: TGTGCCAGTAGTATCCAGTTACAAGAGACCCAGTACTTC; CDR3 protein: CASSIQLQETQYF
D gene: .; V gene: TRBV2; J gene: TRBJ1-2; CDR3 length: 14; clone size: .; CDR3 DNA: TGTGCCACTCTTCCTGCGAGAGGGTACTATGGCTACACCTTC; CDR3 protein: CATLPARGYYGYTF
D gene: TRBD1; V gene: TRBV7-9; J gene: TRBJ1-1; CDR3 length: 15; clone size: .; CDR3 DNA: TGTGCCAGCAGACGGGGGACAGGGGGTGTCACTGAAGCTTTCTTT; CDR3 protein: CASRRGTGGVTEAFF
D gene: .; V gene: TRBV30; J gene: TRBJ2-1; CDR3 length: 15; clone size: .; CDR3 DNA: TGTGCCTGGGTCCCGGACGGGAACTCCTACAATGAGCAGTTCTTC; CDR3 protein: CAWVPDGNSYNEQFF
D gene: .; V gene: TRBV24-1; J gene: TRBJ2-3; CDR3 length: 13; clone size: .; CDR3 DNA: TGTGCCACCCGGTGGGGGGACACAGATACGCAGTATTTT; CDR3 protein: CATRWGDTDTQYF
D gene: .; V gene: TRBV5-1; J gene: TRBJ1-2; CDR3 length: 13; clone size: .; CDR3 DNA: TGCGCCGTTAAAGCCGGTGAAGGGGAAGGCTACACCTTC; CDR3 protein: CAVKAGEGEGYTF
D gene: TRBD1; V gene: TRBV30; J gene: TRBJ2-7; CDR3 length: 13; clone size: .; CDR3 DNA: TGTGCTGGCTCGGGACAGTTTCCTTACGAGCAGTACTTC; CDR3 protein: CAGSGQFPYEQYF
D gene: .; V gene: TRBV19; J gene: TRBJ1-4; CDR3 length: 11; clone size: .; CDR3 DNA: TGTGCCAGTAGTAGGAATGAAAAACTGTTTTTT; CDR3 protein: CASSRNEKLFF
D gene: .; V gene: TRBV5-1; J gene: TRBJ1-6; CDR3 length: 15; clone size: .; CDR3 DNA: TGCGCCAGCAGCTTGGTCATGGGTGGGAATTCACCCCTCCACTTT; CDR3 protein: CASSLVMGGNSPLHF
D gene: .; V gene: TRBV6-2/TRBV6-3; J gene: TRBJ1-1; CDR3 length: 14; clone size: .; CDR3 DNA: TGTGCCAGCAGTTACCCACCTGGGCCCACTGAAGCTTTCTTT; CDR3 protein: CASSYPPGPTEAFF
D gene: TRBD1; V gene: TRBV7-9; J gene: TRBJ2-1; CDR3 length: 16; clone size: .; CDR3 DNA: TGTGCCAGCAGCTCCCCCGGGACAGGGGGTGTCTATGAGCAGTTCTTC; CDR3 protein: CASSSPGTGGVYEQFF
D gene: .; V gene: TRBV29-1; J gene: TRBJ2-1; CDR3 length: 10; clone size: once; CDR3 DNA: TGCAGCGTCCACTACAATGAGCAGTTCTTC; CDR3 protein: CSVHYNEQFF
D gene: .; V gene: TRBV6-2/TRBV6-3; J gene: TRBJ1-6; CDR3 length: 15; clone size: .; CDR3 DNA: TGTGCCAGCACCCCAACACGGATGGGGAATTCACCTCTCCACTTT; CDR3 protein: CASTPTRMGNSPLHF
D gene: .; V gene: TRBV7-2; J gene: TRBJ2-7; CDR3 length: 11; clone size: .; CDR3 DNA: TGTGCCAGCAGCTCAAACTACGAGCAGTACTTC; CDR3 protein: CASSSNYEQYF
D gene: .; V gene: TRBV11-2; J gene: TRBJ1-5; CDR3 length: 13; clone size: .; CDR3 DNA: TGTGCCAGCAGCTACAGCTATGTACAGCCCCAGCATTTT; CDR3 protein: CASSYSYVQPQHF
D gene: .; V gene: TRBV7-9; J gene: TRBJ2-7; CDR3 length: 15; clone size: .; CDR3 DNA: TGTGCCAGCAGCCCCCTAGCCAGGACCTCCTACGAGCAGTACTTC; CDR3 protein: CASSPLARTSYEQYF
D gene: .; V gene: TRBV5-4; J gene: TRBJ1-1; CDR3 length: 14; clone size: few; CDR3 DNA: TGTGCCAGCAGCTTTCAGGTTGGGGGCACTGAAGCTTTCTTT; CDR3 protein: CASSFQVGGTEAFF
D gene: .; V gene: TRBV6-2/TRBV6-3; J gene: TRBJ1-5; CDR3 length: 12; clone size: few; CDR3 DNA: TGTGCCAGCAGTCCGCCCGGGGTGCCCCAGCATTTT; CDR3 protein: CASSPPGVPQHF
D gene: .; V gene: TRBV12-3/TRBV12-4; J gene: TRBJ2-5; CDR3 length: 12; clone size: .; CDR3 DNA: TGTGCCAGCAGTAGTTTACAAGAGACCCAGTACTTC; CDR3 protein: CASSSLQETQYF
D gene: TRBD2; V gene: TRBV28; J gene: TRBJ2-7; CDR3 length: 14; clone size: .; CDR3 DNA: TGTGCCAGCAGTCAGCGGGGGAGCTCCTACGAGCAGTACTTC; CDR3 protein: CASSQRGSSYEQYF
D gene: .; V gene: TRBV30; J gene: TRBJ1-1; CDR3 length: 12; clone size: once; CDR3 DNA: TGTGCCTGGAGTGGGTTGAACACTGAAGCTTTCTTT; CDR3 protein: CAWSGLNTEAFF
D gene: TRBD1; V gene: TRBV5-1; J gene: TRBJ2-3; CDR3 length: 15; clone size: .; CDR3 DNA: TGCGCCAGCAGACCCGGGACAGGGGGCACAGATACGCAGTATTTT; CDR3 protein: CASRPGTGGTDTQYF
D gene: .; V gene: TRBV27; J gene: TRBJ2-7; CDR3 length: 13; clone size: .; CDR3 DNA: TGTGCCAGCAGTTTATGGGGAGGAGACGAGCAGTACTTC; CDR3 protein: CASSLWGGDEQYF
D gene: .; V gene: TRBV12-3/TRBV12-4; J gene: TRBJ2-2; CDR3 length: 13; clone size: .; CDR3 DNA: TGTGCCAGCAGTTTAACGGACCGCGGGGAGCTGTTTTTT; CDR3 protein: CASSLTDRGELFF